These T cell receptor beta chains were read from a single sample in a study of OX40 agonist ivuxolimab in advanced cancers. Sequencing used immunoSEQ multiplex PCR; TCRdb keeps in-frame clones, though not all of them. Of about 75,000 clones in the sample, 90% were seen once. This sample comprised CD4+ or CD8+ T cells sorted from blood, obtained in a trial of the OX40 agonist ivuxolimab. The receptors here all came from an adult with an advanced solid tumor such as melanoma, head and neck, liver or kidney cancer. CDR3s include the opening cysteine and the closing phenylalanine or tryptophan. The D gene is left open where the match is weak. The listing skips clone size in some rows; elsewhere it reads once, few, many or a size class.

TRBV5-1	15	-	TRBJ2-2	-	TGCGCCAGCAGCGTCCAAGACGCGAACACCGGGGAGCTGTTTTTT	CASSVQDANTGELFF
TRBV19	16	-	TRBJ2-7	-	TGTGCCAGTAGTATATTCCAGTCAGGGGCTTCCTACGAGCAGTACTTC	CASSIFQSGASYEQYF
TRBV19	14	-	TRBJ1-5	-	TGTGCCAGTAGTAAGGCAGGGCAGAATCAGCCCCAGCATTTT	CASSKAGQNQPQHF
TRBV27	14	TRBD1	TRBJ2-7	-	TGTGCCAGCAGTTTATCGACAGGGGGGGTCGAGCAGTACTTC	CASSLSTGGVEQYF
TRBV5-6	12	-	TRBJ2-7	-	TGTGCCAGCAGCCTCAGCTCCTACGAGCAGTACTTC	CASSLSSYEQYF
TRBV19	15	-	TRBJ2-7	-	TGTGCCAGTAGTATAGCTTACGGACAGTCCTACGAGCAGTACTTC	CASSIAYGQSYEQYF
TRBV5-5	16	TRBD2	TRBJ2-3	-	TGTGCCAGCACCAGACTAGCGGGAGGAGGAACAGATACGCAGTATTTT	CASTRLAGGGTDTQYF
TRBV6-1	15	-	TRBJ2-5	-	TGTGCCAGCAGTTTAGAAAAGGTGGTGGTGGAGACCCAGTACTTC	CASSLEKVVVETQYF
TRBV18	12	-	TRBJ2-5	-	TGTGCCAGCTCACCAGCGGGAGAGACCCAGTACTTC	CASSPAGETQYF
TRBV7-9	16	-	TRBJ1-5	-	TGTGCCAGCAGCCTAAACAGCGGGACGGAGGGTCAGCCCCAGCATTTT	CASSLNSGTEGQPQHF
TRBV6-6	14	-	TRBJ2-7	-	TGTGCCAGCAGTTACGGAGGCGAGACCTACGAGCAGTACTTC	CASSYGGETYEQYF
TRBV6-4	14	-	TRBJ1-5	-	TGTGCCAGCACCGTGGGGACCTACAATCAGCCCCAGCATTTT	CASTVGTYNQPQHF
TRBV11-2	14	TRBD1	TRBJ1-1	-	TGTGCCAGCAGCCTCACCGCCGGGACAGACAAAGCTTTCTTT	CASSLTAGTDKAFF
TRBV9	15	TRBD2	TRBJ2-5	-	TGTGCCAGCAGTGGCTTGGGCGGGAGTCAAGAGACCCAGTACTTC	CASSGLGGSQETQYF
TRBV7-8	13	-	TRBJ1-1	-	TGTGCCAGCAGCTTAGAGGGGAACACTGAAGCTTTCTTT	CASSLEGNTEAFF
TRBV5-1	15	TRBD1	TRBJ1-2	-	TGCGCCAGCAGCTCTGGACAGGGCTTTAACTATGGCTACACCTTC	CASSSGQGFNYGYTF
TRBV19	15	TRBD2	TRBJ2-5	-	TGTGCCAGTATGAAAGCGGGAGGATCGGGAGAGACCCAGTACTTC	CASMKAGGSGETQYF
TRBV29-1	14	TRBD1	TRBJ2-3	-	TGCAGCGTTGCCCGGACAGGGGATTTTGATACGCAGTATTTT	CSVARTGDFDTQYF
TRBV9	16	TRBD2	TRBJ2-5	-	TGTGCCAGCAGCAGAAACCCCGGGACTAGTACAGAGACCCAGTACTTC	CASSRNPGTSTETQYF
TRBV5-4	13	-	TRBJ1-1	-	TGTGCCAGCAGCTTAGCAGGGAACACTGAAGCTTTCTTT	CASSLAGNTEAFF
TRBV18	13	-	TRBJ2-7	-	TGTGCCAGCTCACCACCGGGGTCCTACGAGCAGTACTTC	CASSPPGSYEQYF
TRBV2	15	-	TRBJ2-1	few	TGTGCCAGCAGTGCCGGGGGCAGCTCCTACAATGAGCAGTTCTTC	CASSAGGSSYNEQFF
TRBV5-1	14	-	TRBJ2-5	-	TGCGCCAGCAGCTTGGCATTCGGGTCAGAGACCCAGTACTTC	CASSLAFGSETQYF
TRBV2	14	TRBD2	TRBJ2-7	-	TGTGCCAGCAGTGAACCTAGCGGGAGCTACGAGCAGTACTTC	CASSEPSGSYEQYF
TRBV5-4	16	TRBD2	TRBJ2-7	-	TGTGCCAGCAGCCCATCTAGCGGGGACAGCTCCTACGAGCAGTACTTC	CASSPSSGDSSYEQYF
TRBV5-1	12	-	TRBJ2-5	-	TGCGCCAGCAGCCTGGTCCAGGAGACCCAGTACTTC	CASSLVQETQYF
TRBV7-3	14	TRBD1	TRBJ2-7	-	TGTGCCAGCAGCCGTATACAGGGGGCTGGAGAGCAGTACTTC	CASSRIQGAGEQYF
TRBV5-1	13	-	TRBJ2-5	-	TGCGCCAGCAGCTTGGGAGTGGAAGAGACCCAGTACTTC	CASSLGVEETQYF
TRBV7-9	12	-	TRBJ1-2	-	TGTGCCAGCAGCCGTTTGAACTATGGCTACACCTTC	CASSRLNYGYTF
TRBV5-4	16	TRBD1	TRBJ1-4	-	TGTGCCAGCAGCGACAAGACAGGGGGCTATAGTGAAAAACTGTTTTTT	CASSDKTGGYSEKLFF
TRBV5-1	13	-	TRBJ1-5	-	TGCGCCAGCAGCTTGGTCCCAGATCAGCCCCAGCATTTT	CASSLVPDQPQHF